This T cell receptor beta chain was documented in a study of T cell repertoires in cytomegalovirus infection. For the study at large: Selected CMV epitopes included recently identified HLA-C-restricted ones as well as well-studied HLA-B-restricted ones. Findings and caveats of the study: Adding up the frequency of public TCR beta families identified people who carried CMV plus the relevant HLA.

TCRdb passed the reads through MiXCR, listing each CDR3 protein once. The sample includes 300,000 to 400,000 distinct CDR3 sequences, 25% to 35% of them seen just once. On this clonotype: Its matching antigen is unknown.

Germline V CDR1 and CDR2: PRHDT, FYEKMQ (reference sequence). The V gene end was trimmed by 5 bases and the J gene end by 3 bases; junction bases not matched to a gene: 32. This CDR3 contains 23 residues. This specimen consisted of cultured PBMCs, obtained from culture after CMV antigen stimulation. This receptor was identified in a human donor in good health (CMV status not recorded). Some clones in this sample may be carry-over from other donors' samples. The rearrangement joins TRBV13 to TRBJ1-2, with TRBD1 identical over 8 bases. The DNA of the CDR3 is TGTGCCAGCAGCCCCCTCACCAATCCTTACAAGACAGGGGCGGAGGCTTCGGACTATGGCTACACCTTC. This translates into CASSPLTNPYKTGAEASDYGYTF.